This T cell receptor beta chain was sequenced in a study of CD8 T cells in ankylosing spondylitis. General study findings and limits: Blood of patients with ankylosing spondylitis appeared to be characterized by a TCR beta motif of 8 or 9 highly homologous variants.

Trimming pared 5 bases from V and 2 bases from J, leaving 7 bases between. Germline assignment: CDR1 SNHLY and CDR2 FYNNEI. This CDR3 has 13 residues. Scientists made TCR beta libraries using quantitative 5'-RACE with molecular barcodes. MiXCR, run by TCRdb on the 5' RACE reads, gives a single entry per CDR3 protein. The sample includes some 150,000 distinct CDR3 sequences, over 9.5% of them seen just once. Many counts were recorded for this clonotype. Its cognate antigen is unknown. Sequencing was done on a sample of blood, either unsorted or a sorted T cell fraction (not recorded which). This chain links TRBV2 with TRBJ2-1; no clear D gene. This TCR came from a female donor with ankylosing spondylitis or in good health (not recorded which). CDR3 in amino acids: CASSKGPYNEQFF. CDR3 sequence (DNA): TGTGCCAGCAGTAAAGGGCCCTACAATGAGCAGTTCTTC.